Listed below are T cell receptor beta chains from one sample, sequenced in a study of long-term antiretroviral therapy in people with HIV. Measured with immunoSEQ multiplex PCR; TCRdb has only the in-frame clones, and not every one. The sample records about 24,000 clones, about four fifths being singletons. Sequencing was performed on unsorted PBMCs, taken 0.4 years after starting antiretroviral therapy. All receptors come from a man over 45 with HIV. The CDR3 runs from the conserved cysteine through the conserved F or W. Fields, in order: clone size, J gene, D gene, V gene, CDR3 DNA, CDR3 protein. The D gene is left open where the match is weak. Only some rows state a clone size, as once, few, many or a class for expanded clones.

clone_size: NA; j_call: TRBJ2-1; d_call: TRBD2; v_call: TRBV11-3; cdr3_nt: TGTGCCAGCAGCTTATCTGCGGGGGACTACAATGAGCAGTTCTTC; cdr3_aa: CASSLSAGDYNEQFF
clone_size: NA; j_call: TRBJ2-3; d_call: NA; v_call: TRBV6-5; cdr3_nt: TGTGCCAGCAGTTACTCCGGCAGAGACACAGATACGCAGTATTTT; cdr3_aa: CASSYSGRDTDTQYF
clone_size: few; j_call: TRBJ2-3; d_call: NA; v_call: TRBV6-5; cdr3_nt: TGTGCCAGCAGTTACTCGACGGAGATAGATACGCAGTATTTT; cdr3_aa: CASSYSTEIDTQYF
clone_size: NA; j_call: TRBJ2-1; d_call: NA; v_call: TRBV7-8; cdr3_nt: TGTGCCAGCAGCCCACAGGTCGTGAATGAGCAGTTCTTC; cdr3_aa: CASSPQVVNEQFF
clone_size: few; j_call: TRBJ1-6; d_call: NA; v_call: TRBV2; cdr3_nt: TGTGCCAGCAGCGGACTATATAATTCACCCCTCCACTTT; cdr3_aa: CASSGLYNSPLHF
clone_size: NA; j_call: TRBJ2-2; d_call: NA; v_call: TRBV27; cdr3_nt: TGTGCCAGCAGTTTAATCCCACAGGGTGACACCGGGGAGCTGTTTTTT; cdr3_aa: CASSLIPQGDTGELFF
clone_size: once; j_call: TRBJ2-7; d_call: NA; v_call: TRBV7-2; cdr3_nt: TGTGCCAGCAGCTGGACCTACGAGCAGTACTTC; cdr3_aa: CASSWTYEQYF
clone_size: once; j_call: TRBJ2-3; d_call: NA; v_call: TRBV27; cdr3_nt: TGTGCCAGCAGTCCTATAGCAGGAGGCACAGATACGCAGTATTTT; cdr3_aa: CASSPIAGGTDTQYF
clone_size: NA; j_call: TRBJ2-3; d_call: NA; v_call: TRBV19; cdr3_nt: TGTGCCACCGCGGACGGAGCCACAGATACGCAGTATTTT; cdr3_aa: CATADGATDTQYF
clone_size: NA; j_call: TRBJ1-5; d_call: NA; v_call: TRBV27; cdr3_nt: TGTGCCAGCAGTTTGAAGAGCAATCAGCCCCAGCATTTT; cdr3_aa: CASSLKSNQPQHF
clone_size: NA; j_call: TRBJ2-7; d_call: TRBD1; v_call: TRBV6-4; cdr3_nt: TGTGCCAGTGGGGGGACAGGGATCTACGAGCAGTACTTC; cdr3_aa: CASGGTGIYEQYF
clone_size: NA; j_call: TRBJ1-1; d_call: NA; v_call: TRBV5-4; cdr3_nt: TGTGCCAGCAGCCCAGAGATGAACACTGAAGCTTTCTTT; cdr3_aa: CASSPEMNTEAFF
clone_size: NA; j_call: TRBJ1-5; d_call: TRBD1; v_call: TRBV2; cdr3_nt: TGTGCCAGCAGTCTACAGGGGGGTAGCAATCAGCCCCAGCATTTT; cdr3_aa: CASSLQGGSNQPQHF
clone_size: NA; j_call: TRBJ2-7; d_call: NA; v_call: TRBV5-1; cdr3_nt: TGCGCCAGCAGCACCCCGGGCCCACCTTACGAGCAGTACTTC; cdr3_aa: CASSTPGPPYEQYF
clone_size: NA; j_call: TRBJ2-3; d_call: NA; v_call: TRBV5-6; cdr3_nt: TGTGCCAGCAGCTCAACCGTAGAAACAGATACGCAGTATTTT; cdr3_aa: CASSSTVETDTQYF
clone_size: NA; j_call: TRBJ2-5; d_call: NA; v_call: TRBV2; cdr3_nt: TGTGCCAGCAGTGAAGCCCTAGCAACCCAAGAGACCCAGTACTTC; cdr3_aa: CASSEALATQETQYF
clone_size: few; j_call: TRBJ1-6; d_call: NA; v_call: TRBV6-1; cdr3_nt: TGTGCCAGCAGTGAACGTGCAGAATATTCACCCCTCCACTTT; cdr3_aa: CASSERAEYSPLHF
clone_size: NA; j_call: TRBJ1-4; d_call: NA; v_call: TRBV9; cdr3_nt: TGTGCCAGCAGCGTTGTGGGGGTACCTAATGAAAAACTGTTTTTT; cdr3_aa: CASSVVGVPNEKLFF
clone_size: NA; j_call: TRBJ2-1; d_call: NA; v_call: TRBV19; cdr3_nt: TGTGCCAGTAGTGGGACAGCGGGGGATGAGCAGTTCTTC; cdr3_aa: CASSGTAGDEQFF
clone_size: once; j_call: TRBJ2-7; d_call: NA; v_call: TRBV5-6; cdr3_nt: TGTGCCAGCAGCTTGAGCCCAGGGCCCCACGAGTACTTC; cdr3_aa: CASSLSPGPHEYF
clone_size: NA; j_call: TRBJ2-7; d_call: NA; v_call: TRBV15; cdr3_nt: TGTGCCACCAGCAGAGACAGGGTCAATACCTACGAGCAGTACTTC; cdr3_aa: CATSRDRVNTYEQYF
clone_size: once; j_call: TRBJ1-1; d_call: NA; v_call: TRBV6-5; cdr3_nt: TGTGCCAGCAGACCGCTCGACCCAGGGACTGAAGCTTTCTTT; cdr3_aa: CASRPLDPGTEAFF
clone_size: NA; j_call: TRBJ1-1; d_call: NA; v_call: TRBV11-2; cdr3_nt: TGTGCCAGCAGCCCCCGAACAGGGTATGTCACTGAAGCTTTCTTT; cdr3_aa: CASSPRTGYVTEAFF
clone_size: once; j_call: TRBJ1-5; d_call: NA; v_call: TRBV5-1; cdr3_nt: TGCGCCAGCAGCACAGGGACACGGGATCAGCCCCAGCATTTT; cdr3_aa: CASSTGTRDQPQHF
clone_size: NA; j_call: TRBJ2-2; d_call: NA; v_call: TRBV5-1; cdr3_nt: TGCGCCACCCAGGGCATGGGGGACGGGGAGCTGTTTTTT; cdr3_aa: CATQGMGDGELFF
clone_size: NA; j_call: TRBJ1-5; d_call: NA; v_call: TRBV6-5; cdr3_nt: TGTGCCAGCAGTTACGGGTCAAACTATCAGCCCCAGCATTTT; cdr3_aa: CASSYGSNYQPQHF
clone_size: NA; j_call: TRBJ1-6; d_call: TRBD1; v_call: TRBV27; cdr3_nt: TGTGCCAGCAGCTTTGCTAGGGACAGGCCCCTCCACTTT; cdr3_aa: CASSFARDRPLHF
clone_size: NA; j_call: TRBJ1-1; d_call: NA; v_call: TRBV9; cdr3_nt: TGTGCCAGCAGCCACCCAAACACTGAAGCTTTCTTT; cdr3_aa: CASSHPNTEAFF
clone_size: NA; j_call: TRBJ2-7; d_call: TRBD1; v_call: TRBV19; cdr3_nt: TGTGCCAGTAGTATGTGGTGGTCAGGGGGCTACGAGCAGTACTTC; cdr3_aa: CASSMWWSGGYEQYF
clone_size: NA; j_call: TRBJ2-1; d_call: NA; v_call: TRBV4-1; cdr3_nt: TGCGCCAGCAGCCAAGTCCGGAATGAGCAGTTCTTC; cdr3_aa: CASSQVRNEQFF
clone_size: NA; j_call: TRBJ2-2; d_call: NA; v_call: TRBV23-1; cdr3_nt: TGCGCCAGCAGTCAACCCCCTGGGGAGGGGGTACTCACCGGGGAGCTGTTTTTT; cdr3_aa: CASSQPPGEGVLTGELFF
clone_size: few; j_call: TRBJ1-6; d_call: NA; v_call: TRBV11-2; cdr3_nt: TGTGCCAGCAGCTTCACCACACCATCACCCCTCCACTTT; cdr3_aa: CASSFTTPSPLHF
clone_size: NA; j_call: TRBJ2-7; d_call: TRBD2; v_call: TRBV28; cdr3_nt: TGTGCCAGCAATCCCGGGACTAGCGGGGCCTACGAGCAGTACTTC; cdr3_aa: CASNPGTSGAYEQYF
clone_size: NA; j_call: TRBJ2-7; d_call: TRBD1; v_call: TRBV10-3; cdr3_nt: TGTGCCATCAGTCGGGACAGCTACGAGCAGTACTTC; cdr3_aa: CAISRDSYEQYF
clone_size: once; j_call: TRBJ2-2; d_call: NA; v_call: TRBV7-2; cdr3_nt: TGTGCCAGCAGCTTGTACTCAGGGGTTCCGAACACCGGGGAGCTGTTTTTT; cdr3_aa: CASSLYSGVPNTGELFF
clone_size: NA; j_call: TRBJ1-2; d_call: NA; v_call: TRBV7-3; cdr3_nt: TGTGCCAGCAGCTTACTCCCAGTGGGAGATGGCTACACCTTC; cdr3_aa: CASSLLPVGDGYTF
clone_size: few; j_call: TRBJ1-1; d_call: NA; v_call: TRBV4-1; cdr3_nt: TGCGCCAGCAGCCAAGACAGGGGAACTGAAGCTTTCTTT; cdr3_aa: CASSQDRGTEAFF
clone_size: NA; j_call: TRBJ2-7; d_call: NA; v_call: TRBV19; cdr3_nt: TGTGCCAGTAGTATAAATCAGGCTACCTACGAGCAGTACTTC; cdr3_aa: CASSINQATYEQYF
clone_size: once; j_call: TRBJ1-1; d_call: NA; v_call: TRBV18; cdr3_nt: TGTGCCAGCTCACCGTTCGATTCTGAAATGAACACTGAAGCTTTCTTT; cdr3_aa: CASSPFDSEMNTEAFF
clone_size: NA; j_call: TRBJ2-7; d_call: NA; v_call: TRBV2; cdr3_nt: TGTGCCAGCAGTGAAGGGACACCTTACGAGCAGTACTTC; cdr3_aa: CASSEGTPYEQYF
clone_size: once; j_call: TRBJ2-1; d_call: TRBD1; v_call: TRBV30; cdr3_nt: TGTGCCTGGGCGTGGGACGGGGACAGTGAGCAGTTCTTC; cdr3_aa: CAWAWDGDSEQFF
clone_size: NA; j_call: TRBJ2-2; d_call: NA; v_call: TRBV4-1; cdr3_nt: TGCGCCAGCAGTTCAAGAACCCCGGGGCAGTCCACCGGGGAGCTGTTTTTT; cdr3_aa: CASSSRTPGQSTGELFF
clone_size: NA; j_call: TRBJ1-1; d_call: NA; v_call: TRBV5-5; cdr3_nt: TGTGCCAGCAGCTTGAGGTCACGGCAGACCTCCTTGAACACTGAAGCTTTCTTT; cdr3_aa: CASSLRSRQTSLNTEAFF
clone_size: NA; j_call: TRBJ1-2; d_call: NA; v_call: TRBV11-2; cdr3_nt: TGTGCCAGCAGCTTAGCCCCCGACAGGTTTTATGGCTACACCTTC; cdr3_aa: CASSLAPDRFYGYTF
clone_size: few; j_call: TRBJ2-7; d_call: TRBD1; v_call: TRBV27; cdr3_nt: TGTGCCAGCAGTTTATCTACCGGGACAGGGGCTTCCTACGAGCAGTACTTC; cdr3_aa: CASSLSTGTGASYEQYF
clone_size: once; j_call: TRBJ2-1; d_call: TRBD1; v_call: TRBV18; cdr3_nt: TGTGCCAGCTCATCGACAGGGCCTCCTGGGGATGAGCAGTTCTTC; cdr3_aa: CASSSTGPPGDEQFF
clone_size: NA; j_call: TRBJ2-7; d_call: NA; v_call: TRBV7-9; cdr3_nt: TGTGCCAGCAGCTTATCTCTAGGCGCAAGCTCCTACGAGCAGTACTTC; cdr3_aa: CASSLSLGASSYEQYF
clone_size: NA; j_call: TRBJ2-3; d_call: TRBD1; v_call: TRBV19; cdr3_nt: TGTGCCAGTAGTAACAGGGGGAGAAAGGAGACAGATACGCAGTATTTT; cdr3_aa: CASSNRGRKETDTQYF
clone_size: NA; j_call: TRBJ1-1; d_call: NA; v_call: TRBV4-1; cdr3_nt: TGCGCCAGCAGCCCGAGGAGCATGAACACTGAAGCTTTCTTT; cdr3_aa: CASSPRSMNTEAFF
clone_size: NA; j_call: TRBJ1-6; d_call: NA; v_call: TRBV5-8; cdr3_nt: TGTGCCAGCAGCTTAAGGGGCTCTAATTCACCCCTCCACTTT; cdr3_aa: CASSLRGSNSPLHF
clone_size: NA; j_call: TRBJ1-4; d_call: TRBD1; v_call: TRBV4-1; cdr3_nt: TGCGCCAGCAGCCACCTCGACAGGGGAAATGAAAAACTGTTTTTT; cdr3_aa: CASSHLDRGNEKLFF
clone_size: NA; j_call: TRBJ2-2; d_call: NA; v_call: TRBV27; cdr3_nt: TGTGCCAGCAGTTTATACACCGCGAACACCGGGGAGCTGTTTTTT; cdr3_aa: CASSLYTANTGELFF
clone_size: few; j_call: TRBJ1-2; d_call: NA; v_call: TRBV27; cdr3_nt: TGTGCCAGCAGTTCGGACAGCCGAAACTATGGCTACACCTTC; cdr3_aa: CASSSDSRNYGYTF
clone_size: NA; j_call: TRBJ1-2; d_call: TRBD1; v_call: TRBV5-8; cdr3_nt: TGTGCCAGCAGCTTGGGGGTTCCGGGACAGTGGGGCTACACCTTC; cdr3_aa: CASSLGVPGQWGYTF
clone_size: NA; j_call: TRBJ1-1; d_call: TRBD1; v_call: TRBV27; cdr3_nt: TGTGCCAGCAGTCTAGGACAGGGGAACACTGAAGCTTTCTTT; cdr3_aa: CASSLGQGNTEAFF
clone_size: NA; j_call: TRBJ2-7; d_call: TRBD1; v_call: TRBV7-6; cdr3_nt: TGTGCCAGCAGCTTAAGAGTCGGCGGGACAGGGAGCTCCTACGAGCAGTACTTC; cdr3_aa: CASSLRVGGTGSSYEQYF